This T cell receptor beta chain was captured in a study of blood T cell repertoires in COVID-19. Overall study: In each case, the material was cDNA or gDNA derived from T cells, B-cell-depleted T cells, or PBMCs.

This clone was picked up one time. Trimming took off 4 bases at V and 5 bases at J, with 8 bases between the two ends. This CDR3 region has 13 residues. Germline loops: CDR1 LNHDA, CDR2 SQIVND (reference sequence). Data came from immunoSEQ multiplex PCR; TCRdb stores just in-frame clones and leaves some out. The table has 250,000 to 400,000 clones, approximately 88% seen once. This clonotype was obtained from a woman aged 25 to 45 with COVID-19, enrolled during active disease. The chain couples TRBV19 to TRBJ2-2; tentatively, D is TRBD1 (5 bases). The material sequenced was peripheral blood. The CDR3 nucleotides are TGTGCCAGTAGTAGAAAGGGGACCGGGGAGCTGTTTTTT. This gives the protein CASSRKGTGELFF.